The 29 T cell receptor beta chains below were found in one sample sequenced in a study of neurological immune-mediated disorders. TCRdb processed the 5' RACE reads anew with MiXCR; each CDR3 protein has one entry. Counted here are 90,000 to 100,000 distinct CDR3 sequences, 3.5% to 4% occurring once; the ten biggest clones make up 6%. Sequenced input: PBMCs. The receptor set was obtained from a woman aged 18 to 35 with multiple sclerosis.

This clonotype was detected only a few times. The J gene is TRBJ2-5, the V gene TRBV30, with a tentative D call TRBD1 (5 bases). The V gene's germline CDR1 is GTSNPN and CDR2 SVGIG (reference sequence). CDR3 length: 13 residues. V lost 2 bases, J lost 2 bases, and 9 bases lay in between. CDR3 region: CAWSLSGQETQYF. The CDR3 nucleotides are TGTGCCTGGAGTCTTTCAGGGCAAGAGACCCAGTACTTC. The full variable domain, its missing parts supplied by reference TRBV30 and TRBJ2-5, is SQTIHQWPATLVQPVGSPLSLECTVEGTSNPNLYWYRQAAGRGLQLLFYSVGIGQISSEVPQNLSASRPQDRQFILSSKKLLLSDSGFYLCAWSLSGQETQYFGPGTRLLVL.

This clonotype was counted at least ten times. V and J are TRBV7-9 and TRBJ1-4, with 8 bases fitting TRBD1. This CDR3 is built from 15 residues. Germline trimming cut 7 bases from V and 7 bases from J; bases unmatched to any gene: 11. Germline loops: CDR1 SEHNR, CDR2 FQNEAQ (reference sequence). The CDR3 is CASTQAGQGFEKLFF. CDR3 nucleotides: TGTGCCAGCACCCAGGCCGGACAGGGCTTTGAAAAACTGTTTTTT.

In this sample, this clonotype turned up many times. The chain is built from TRBV2 and TRBJ2-3, with 12 bases fitting TRBD2. Trimming at V came to 3 bases and at J to 0 bases, leaving 1 base not matched to a gene. The V gene's germline CDR1 is SNHLY and CDR2 FYNNEI. This CDR3 comprises 16 residues. CDR3 protein: CASSEGTSGSTDTQYF. The CDR3 DNA reads as TGTGCCAGCAGTGAGGGGACTAGCGGGAGCACAGATACGCAGTATTTT.

This clonotype showed up many times. The chain couples TRBV6-1 to TRBJ2-3; D call uncertain. V gave up 3 bases and J gave up 2 bases, with 9 bases separating them. The germline gives CDR1 MNHNS, CDR2 SASEGT. This CDR3 spans 14 amino acids. Written as DNA, the CDR3 is TGTGCCAGCAGTGATTCGTGGAACACAGATACGCAGTATTTT. It translates to CASSDSWNTDTQYF.

This clonotype has at least ten counts. The chain has TRBV5-1 and TRBJ2-3; 12 nucleotides agree with TRBD2. Trimming at V came to 0 bases and at J to 2 bases, leaving 1 base not matched to a gene. Per germline, CDR1 SGHRS and CDR2 YFSETQ. CDR3 length equals 16 residues. CDR3 residues: CASSLASGRVTDTQYF. Written as DNA, the CDR3 is TGCGCCAGCAGCTTGGCTAGCGGGAGGGTCACAGATACGCAGTATTTT.

This clonotype was counted many times. This sequence joins TRBV5-1 and TRBJ2-2, with D unresolved. CDR3 length: 16 amino acids. Trimming removed 0 bases at V and 7 bases at J, with 16 bases between. Germline V gene sequence: CDR1 SGHRS, CDR2 YFSETQ. The CDR3 DNA reads as TGCGCCAGCAGCTTGGCCGGCCTTCTCGAAGGCGGGGAGCTGTTTTTT. This encodes CASSLAGLLEGGELFF. Looking up the rest from reference TRBV5-1 and TRBJ2-2 gives the full variable domain: KAGVTQTPRYLIKTRGQQVTLSCSPISGHRSVSWYQQTPGQGLQFLFEYFSETQRNKGNFPGRFSGRQFSNSRSEMNVSTLELGDSALYLCASSLAGLLEGGELFFGEGSRLTVL.

This clonotype was seen at least ten times. This chain connects TRBV28 to TRBJ2-3; D is undetermined. V was shortened by 7 bases and J by 1 base, with 12 bases between the two germline ends. CDR1 and CDR2 from the germline V gene are MDHEN and SYDVKM. CDR3 size: 14 residues. CDR3 in amino acids: CASTRPIGTDTQYF. The CDR3 nucleotides read TGTGCCAGCACCCGTCCGATCGGCACAGATACGCAGTATTTT.

This clonotype has a count of ten or more. This sequence joins TRBV6-5 and TRBJ1-3; TRBD1 might be the D (5 bases). This CDR3 comprises 14 residues. Looked up from germline, CDR1 is MNHEY and CDR2 is SVGAGI. Between the trimmed V and J ends, which lost 6 bases and 7 bases, there was a span of 16 bases. Written as DNA, the CDR3 is TGTGCCAGCAGCCAACGGAGGGGAACCAACACCATATATTTT. It codes for CASSQRRGTNTIYF.

As for this clonotype: One base away lies a much larger clone, so this may be a sequencing read error. The J gene is TRBJ2-1, the V gene TRBV20-1, with 8 nucleotides matching TRBD1. The CDR3 consists of 11 residues. V trimming: 8 bases; J trimming: 7 bases; junction bases outside the gene matches: 4. CDR1 and CDR2 from the germline V gene are DFQATT and SNEGSKA (reference sequence). In DNA form, the CDR3 reads TGCAGTTTAAACAGGGGGAATGAGCAGTTCTTC. It codes for CSLNRGNEQFF.

This clonotype was seen many times. The chain links TRBV2 to TRBJ2-7, with D tentatively TRBD1 (6 bases). CDR1 is SNHLY and CDR2 is FYNNEI in the germline V gene. CDR3 length: 13 amino acids. Trimming left V 10 bases short and J 6 bases short, with 19 bases between. In DNA, the CDR3 is TGTGCCACCCACGACCAGGGGACAATCGAGCAGTACTTC. Encoded protein: CATHDQGTIEQYF.

This clonotype was recorded at least ten times. For the CDR3, the DNA is TGTGCCAGCAGCGCCCACAGGGTGGGCTACACCTTC. It is translated as CASSAHRVGYTF. This chain joins TRBV9 and TRBJ1-2; D possibly corresponds to TRBD1 (6 bases). This CDR3 has 12 amino acids. V dropped 3 bases and J dropped 8 bases, with 11 bases sitting between them. Germline V gene data show CDR1 as SGDLS and CDR2 as YYNGEE.

Ten or more counts support this clonotype. The chain is built from TRBV30 and TRBJ2-7; 7 bases align to TRBD1. There are 12 residues in the CDR3. Germline V gene data show CDR1 as GTSNPN and CDR2 as SVGIG (reference sequence). Unmatched junction bases numbered 2, after V lost 4 bases and J lost 2 bases. The CDR3 sequence: CAWKTGAYEQYF. The CDR3 DNA is TGTGCCTGGAAAACAGGGGCCTACGAGCAGTACTTC.

This clonotype was recorded many times. The chain combines TRBV20-1 with TRBJ2-1; tentative D call: TRBD2 (5 bases). The CDR3 contains 14 residues. Germline CDR1 DFQATT, CDR2 SNEGSKA (reference sequence). V was cut by 0 bases and J by 3 bases, with 9 bases left in between. CDR3 sequence reads: CSARDPRDYNEQFF. The CDR3 DNA sequence: TGCAGTGCTAGAGACCCCCGGGACTACAATGAGCAGTTCTTC.

This clonotype was seen ten or more times. The rearrangement links TRBV11-2 to TRBJ1-3; D not certain. Trimming removed 7 bases from V and 9 bases from J, with 13 bases in between. Germline loops: CDR1 SGHAT, CDR2 FQNNGV. The CDR3 sequence is 12 residues long. CDR3 residues: CASISPGSTIYF. The CDR3 region has the DNA TGTGCCAGCATAAGCCCGGGTAGCACCATATATTTT.

Ten or more counts support this clonotype. This sequence joins TRBV5-1 and TRBJ2-3; perhaps TRBD2 as D (6 bases). CDR3 length: 14 residues. Germline CDR1 SGHRS, CDR2 YFSETQ. Trimming took off 3 bases at V and 1 base at J, with 9 bases between the two ends. CDR3 sequence: CASSSSSGTDTQYF. Written as DNA, the CDR3 is TGCGCCAGCAGCTCCTCTAGCGGCACAGATACGCAGTATTTT.

This clonotype was seen at least ten times. The CDR3 loop reads CAIGPQDRAQETQYF. The CDR3 DNA sequence: TGTGCCATCGGACCGCAGGACAGGGCCCAAGAGACCCAGTACTTC. J is TRBJ2-5 and V is TRBV10-3; 8 bases agree with TRBD1. This CDR3 is 15 amino acids long. CDR1 ENHRY and CDR2 SYGVKD come from the germline V gene. The V gene end was trimmed by 8 bases and the J gene end by 1 base; junction bases not matched to a gene: 9.

This clonotype showed up many times. The chain is built from TRBV20-1 and TRBJ2-7; the D gene could be TRBD1 or TRBD2 (5 bases each). Germline V CDR1 and CDR2: DFQATT, SNEGSKA (reference sequence). V lost 3 bases and J lost 0, with 15 bases in between. The CDR3 contains 15 residues. The CDR3 bases are TGCAGTGCTAGTCTTATGGCAGGGAGCTCCTACGAGCAGTACTTC. This gives the protein CSASLMAGSSYEQYF.

Ten or more counts support this clonotype. The gene calls are TRBV12-3 or TRBV12-4 and TRBJ2-7, with 9 bases that match TRBD2. V lost 5 bases to trimming and J lost 9 bases; unmatched junction nucleotides: 11. This CDR3 region has 14 residues. The CDR3 protein is CASSVSGSFYLQYF. DNA of the CDR3: TGTGCCAGCAGTGTTAGCGGGAGTTTTTATCTGCAGTACTTC.

In its sample, this clonotype was seen many times. The chain recombines TRBV20-1 with TRBJ2-5, with 7 bases that match TRBD1. In germline, CDR1 is DFQATT, CDR2 SNEGSKA (reference sequence). The CDR3 spans 13 residues. The V segment lost 3 bases and the J segment 1 base; nucleotides outside the gene matches: 2. The CDR3 sequence is CSARDRRQETQYF. CDR3 sequence (DNA): TGCAGTGCTAGGGACAGGCGCCAAGAGACCCAGTACTTC.

The chain couples TRBV6-5 to TRBJ1-1, with D perhaps matching TRBD1 (5 bases). The CDR3 runs to 16 residues. Germline CDR1 reads MNHEY; CDR2 reads SVGAGI. Trimming pared 7 bases from V and 3 bases from J, leaving 21 bases between. The CDR3 spells CASILTWGREDTEAFF. The CDR3 DNA sequence: TGTGCCAGCATCCTTACGTGGGGGAGGGAGGACACTGAAGCTTTCTTT.

This clonotype has at least ten counts. The rearrangement links TRBV7-2 to TRBJ1-5; 7 positions agree with TRBD1. Looked up from germline, CDR1 is SGHTA and CDR2 is FQGNSA. V shed 5 bases, J shed 1 base, and the junction held 2 bases outside the gene matches. This CDR3 region has 14 residues. CDR3 residues: CASSPRGSNQPQHF. The DNA for the CDR3 is TGTGCCAGCAGCCCCAGGGGGAGCAATCAGCCCCAGCATTTT.

This clonotype was detected ten times or more. The chain is built from TRBV7-6 and TRBJ2-3; D ambiguous. In germline, CDR1 is SGHVS, CDR2 FNYEAQ. V shed 4 bases and J shed 0 bases, with 11 bases lying between them. The CDR3 spans 15 residues. CDR3 sequence reads: CASSSLGQSTDTQYF. For the CDR3, the DNA is TGTGCCAGCAGCTCCCTCGGGCAGAGCACAGATACGCAGTATTTT.

This clonotype was recorded many times. The gene calls are TRBV7-6 and TRBJ2-2; D unclear. With 3 bases removed from V and 8 bases from J, the gap between germline ends came to 10 bases. The germline V gene has CDR1 SGHVS and CDR2 FNYEAQ. The CDR3 is 13 amino acids. The CDR3 loop is CASSFKFFGELFF. In DNA form, the CDR3 reads TGTGCCAGCAGCTTTAAATTCTTTGGGGAGCTGTTTTTT.

This clonotype came up many times. The V call is TRBV7-2, the J call TRBJ2-3; D tentatively fits TRBD1 or TRBD2 (6 bases each). The CDR3 runs 17 residues. Between the trimmed V and J ends, which lost 1 base and 0 bases, there was a span of 14 bases. Germline V gives CDR1 SGHTA, CDR2 FQGNSA. CDR3 coding DNA: TGTGCCAGCAGCTTAGAGTTACGGGGGACAAGCACAGATACGCAGTATTTT. It codes for CASSLELRGTSTDTQYF.

This clonotype occurred many times. The chain joins TRBV12-3 or TRBV12-4 to TRBJ2-7, with 8 bases aligning to TRBD1. V gave up 6 bases and J gave up 2 bases; unmatched junction bases: 9. This CDR3 is 15 amino acids long. The CDR3 DNA follows: TGTGCCAGCAGGCTTATGGGACAGGCCACCTACGAGCAGTACTTC. Its protein is CASRLMGQATYEQYF.

The table lists this clonotype with many counts. The chain carries TRBV7-2 and TRBJ2-7; perhaps D is TRBD1 or TRBD2 (6 bases each). The CDR3 spans 14 residues. V lost 1 base, J lost 4 bases, and 11 bases lay in between. Germline V gene sequence: CDR1 SGHTA, CDR2 FQGNSA. The CDR3 loop reads CASSLEVGGYEQYF. DNA for the CDR3: TGTGCCAGCAGCTTAGAGGTAGGGGGGTACGAGCAGTACTTC. Full variable domain (outside the CDR3, taken from reference TRBV7-2 and TRBJ2-7): GAGVSQSPSNKVTEKGKDVELRCDPISGHTALYWYRQSLGQGLEFLIYFQGNSAPDKSGLPSDRFSAERTGGSVSTLTIQRTQQEDSAVYLCASSLEVGGYEQYFGPGTRLTVT.

This clonotype was observed at least ten times. The chain is built from TRBV7-2 and TRBJ2-1; TRBD2 is a possible D gene (6 bases). The CDR3 runs to 17 residues. Germline lookup yields CDR1 SGHTA and CDR2 FQGNSA. V shed 7 bases and J shed 0 bases, with 19 bases lying between them. The CDR3: CASTYNPRGSSYNEQFF. The CDR3 DNA follows: TGTGCCAGCACCTACAATCCACGGGGGAGCTCCTACAATGAGCAGTTCTTC.

CDR3 protein: CASSLPGELFF. CDR3 sequence (DNA): TGTGCCAGCAGCTTACCCGGGGAGCTGTTTTTT. The chain combines TRBV7-6 with TRBJ2-2, with D uncertain. Germline V gene data show CDR1 as SGHVS and CDR2 as FNYEAQ. The CDR3 runs 11 residues. V lost 2 bases and J lost 6, with 1 base in between.

This clonotype was detected many times. The chain has TRBV15 and TRBJ2-1; D ambiguous. Germline V CDR1 and CDR2: LNHNV, YYDKDF (reference sequence). This CDR3 is 15 amino acids long. V lost 0 bases and J lost 1, with 7 bases in between. CDR3 amino acids: CATSREATSYNEQFF. The CDR3 nucleotides are TGTGCCACCAGCAGAGAGGCAACTTCCTACAATGAGCAGTTCTTC.